These 2 T cell receptor beta chains came from one sample sequenced in a study of T cell responses to AZD1222 COVID-19 vaccine. The data were produced by immunoSEQ multiplex PCR, yet TCRdb's version contains in-frame clones alone and is incomplete. The table lists over 150,000 clones, approximately 89% of them singletons. The sample consisted of peripheral blood, taken 28 days after the second AZD1222 dose. These receptors were collected from an adult who received the AZD1222 COVID-19 vaccine.

This chain connects TRBV5-6 to TRBJ2-7; weak D call: TRBD2 (6 bases). The CDR3 is made up of 17 amino acids. Germline CDR1 is SGHDT and CDR2 is YYEEEE. V shed 3 bases and J shed 0 bases, with 19 bases lying between them. CDR3 amino acids: CASSSDAPGVSSYEQYF. DNA of the CDR3: TGTGCCAGCAGCTCGGATGCTCCGGGAGTAAGCTCCTACGAGCAGTACTTC.

The chain employs TRBV10-1 and TRBJ2-3; 11 bases are a match to TRBD2. V lost 4 bases, J lost 0 bases, and 15 bases stayed unmatched. CDR3 size: 20 residues. Germline V CDR1 and CDR2: WNHNN, SYGVQD (reference sequence). The CDR3 loop reads CASSGPGLAAYSSSTDTQYF. The CDR3 nucleotides read TGCGCCAGCAGTGGACCGGGACTAGCGGCCTATTCGTCTAGCACAGATACGCAGTATTTT.